Following are 21 T cell receptor beta chains from one sample sequenced in a study of blood T cell repertoires in COVID-19. The protocol was immunoSEQ multiplex PCR, while the TCRdb copy is restricted to in-frame clones and leaves out a portion. The repertoire holds 140,000 or so clones, with around 85% as singletons. Sample: PBMCs or T cells enriched from blood (not recorded which). The receptors were sampled from a middle-aged man who had recovered from COVID-19.

The chain joins TRBV4-1 to TRBJ2-3; TRBD2 aligns across 13 bases. Trimming took 5 bases from V and 6 from J; bases not matched to a gene: 8. Germline V gives CDR1 MGHRA, CDR2 YSYEKL. CDR3 length equals 16 residues. CDR3 DNA: TGCGCCAGCAGCTCCCGGACTAGCGGGGGTGGGGATACGCAGTATTTT. Translation gives CASSSRTSGGGDTQYF.

The chain recombines TRBV7-2 with TRBJ2-5; 9 nucleotides align to TRBD2. Germline CDR1 reads SGHTA; CDR2 reads FQGNSA. V was pared by 1 base and J by 1 base, with 4 bases of the junction left unmatched. This CDR3 has 16 amino acids. In nucleotides, the CDR3 is TGTGCCAGCAGCTTAGTGGTAGCGGGGGTCCAAGAGACCCAGTACTTC. Translated: CASSLVVAGVQETQYF.

V is TRBV6-5 and J is TRBJ1-5, with 7 bases aligning to TRBD1. V dropped 5 bases and J dropped 4; count of bases not matched to a gene: 5. The V gene's germline CDR1 is MNHEY and CDR2 SVGAGI. CDR3 length: 14 amino acids. For the CDR3, the DNA is TGTGCCAGCAGTCCCCGGGACAGTAATCAGCCCCAGCATTTT. Its protein product is CASSPRDSNQPQHF.

This clone came up once. The V and J genes are TRBV7-3 and TRBJ2-2; the match to TRBD2 covers 9 bases. Trimming at V came to 0 bases and at J to 0 bases, leaving 5 bases not matched to a gene. The CDR3 totals 18 residues. Per germline, CDR1 SGHTA and CDR2 FQGTGA. In nucleotides, the CDR3 is TGTGCCAGCAGCTTAACGGGGCCTAGCGGGGCGAACACCGGGGAGCTGTTTTTT. Amino acids: CASSLTGPSGANTGELFF.

The rearrangement joins TRBV7-8 to TRBJ2-2; possible D gene TRBD2, 5 bases. This CDR3 spans 15 amino acids. The V gene's germline CDR1 is SGHVS and CDR2 FQNEAQ. V lost 3 bases and J 2 bases, leaving 10 bases between the germline ends. The CDR3 reads CASSFRRGNTGELFF. DNA for the CDR3: TGTGCCAGCAGCTTCCGTCGGGGTAACACCGGGGAGCTGTTTTTT.

The chain is built from TRBV4-1 and TRBJ2-2, with 15 bases lining up with TRBD2. The CDR3 has 17 residues. V lost 5 bases, J lost 8 bases, and 9 bases stayed unmatched. The germline V gene encodes CDR1 MGHRA and CDR2 YSYEKL. The CDR3 DNA is TGCGCCAGCAGCGGACGGACTAGCGGGGGGGCAGGTGGGGAGCTGTTTTTT. It yields the protein CASSGRTSGGAGGELFF.

The chain carries TRBV6-5 and TRBJ1-1; unclear D gene. Trimming pared 6 bases from V and 0 bases from J, leaving 11 bases between. The CDR3 is made up of 14 amino acids. The germline V gene encodes CDR1 MNHEY and CDR2 SVGAGI. The CDR3 spells CASRSPVVNTEAFF. CDR3 in DNA: TGTGCCAGCAGATCGCCGGTGGTGAACACTGAAGCTTTCTTT.

The CDR3 DNA sequence: TGTGCTAGTGGTTTGGTACCGCGGGTTGTCGGATTTGAGGGGGCGGATTCGAACACCGGGGAGCTGTTTTTT. This gives the protein CASGLVPRVVGFEGADSNTGELFF. The genes are TRBV12-5 and TRBJ2-2; 7 nucleotides align to TRBD1. The CDR3 spans 24 residues. Trimming at V came to 0 bases and at J to 0 bases, leaving 25 bases not matched to a gene. Germline V gives CDR1 LGHNT, CDR2 FRNRAP. Drawing the rest from reference TRBV12-5 and TRBJ2-2, the complete variable domain is DARVTQTPRHKVTEMGQEVTMRCQPILGHNTVFWYRQTMMQGLELLAYFRNRAPLDDSGMPKDRFSAEMPDATLATLKIQPSEPRDSAVYFCASGLVPRVVGFEGADSNTGELFFGEGSRLTVL.

This chain connects TRBV7-9 to TRBJ2-4, with D hard to call. Germline assignment: CDR1 SEHNR and CDR2 FQNEAQ (reference sequence). The CDR3 spans 14 residues. V was clipped by 1 base and J by 0 bases, with 4 bases between them. The CDR3 DNA reads TGTGCCAGCAGCTTAGGACTAGCCAAAAACATTCAGTACTTC. Translation gives CASSLGLAKNIQYF.

CDR3 region: CASSTTGGSGNTIYF. The CDR3 bases are TGTGCCAGTAGTACGACAGGGGGTTCTGGAAACACCATATATTTT. This chain joins TRBV19 and TRBJ1-3; 9 nucleotides line up with TRBD1. The CDR3 is 15 amino acids. V trimming: 4 bases; J trimming: 1 base; junction bases outside the gene matches: 2. Per the germline V gene, CDR1 is LNHDA and CDR2 is SQIVND (reference sequence).

This chain links TRBV2 with TRBJ1-1, with a weak D call TRBD1 (5 bases). Germline V gene sequence: CDR1 SNHLY, CDR2 FYNNEI. This CDR3 is 13 amino acids long. Trimming removed 3 bases from V and 4 bases from J, with 9 bases in between. The CDR3 region is CASSDRVGTEAFF. CDR3 DNA sequence: TGTGCCAGCAGTGACAGGGTCGGCACTGAAGCTTTCTTT. Filled out from reference TRBV2 and TRBJ1-1, the complete variable domain reads EPEVTQTPSHQVTQMGQEVILRCVPISNHLYFYWYRQILGQKVEFLVSFYNNEISEKSEIFDDQFSVERPDGSNFTLKIRSTKLEDSAMYFCASSDRVGTEAFFGQGTRLTVV.

The rearrangement joins TRBV27 to TRBJ2-3; TRBD2 aligns across 9 bases. Germline CDR1 MNHEY, CDR2 SMNVEV (reference sequence). This CDR3 is 16 amino acids long. V lost 1 base to trimming and J lost 2 bases; unmatched junction nucleotides: 4. In DNA, the CDR3 is TGTGCCAGCAGTTTATTGGCGGGGGGGCTCACAGATACGCAGTATTTT. It translates to CASSLLAGGLTDTQYF.

The chain couples TRBV18 to TRBJ1-2; 9 positions match TRBD1. Germline CDR1 is KGHSH and CDR2 is LQKENI. V lost 2 bases to trimming and J lost 7 bases; unmatched junction nucleotides: 8. The CDR3 is 15 residues long. CDR3 protein: CASSPLGQGGSGYTF. The CDR3 nucleotides are TGTGCCAGCTCACCATTGGGACAGGGTGGCTCTGGCTACACCTTC.

V is TRBV11-3 and J is TRBJ1-1, with TRBD1 matching 8 bases. This CDR3 spans 14 amino acids. Germline CDR1 and CDR2: SGHNT and YENEEA. V was clipped by 1 base and J by 4 bases; unmatched bases: 2. The CDR3, as DNA: TGTGCCAGCAGCTTAGCACAGGGGGTCACTGAAGCTTTCTTT. As protein: CASSLAQGVTEAFF. The full variable domain, completed using reference TRBV11-3 and TRBJ1-1, is EAGVVQSPRYKIIEKKQPVAFWCNPISGHNTLYWYLQNLGQGPELLIRYENEEAVDDSQLPKDRFSAERLKGVDSTLKIQPAELGDSAVYLCASSLAQGVTEAFFGQGTRLTVV.

This clone appeared a few times. The V and J genes are TRBV5-4 and TRBJ1-2; D perhaps matches TRBD1 (5 bases). Germline V CDR1 and CDR2: SGHNT, YYREEE (reference sequence). Trimming removed 5 bases from V and 3 bases from J, with 14 bases in between. This CDR3 comprises 14 residues. The CDR3 DNA sequence: TGTGCCAGCAGAATGGGGGGGGAAGACTATGGCTACACCTTC. This sequence encodes CASRMGGEDYGYTF.

The rearrangement links TRBV6-5 to TRBJ1-6, with TRBD1 matching 8 bases. Per the germline V gene, CDR1 is MNHEY and CDR2 is SVGAGI. CDR3 length equals 15 residues. The V and J ends lost 6 bases and 10 bases, in that order; junction bases with no gene match: 11. CDR3 nucleotides: TGTGCCAGCAGAGCTCCGGGACAGGCGACATCACCCCTCCACTTT. It yields the protein CASRAPGQATSPLHF.

The chain carries TRBV7-2 and TRBJ2-5; 7 bases are shared with TRBD2. J lost 2 bases, V lost 5 bases, and 5 bases had no gene match. CDR3 length equals 14 residues. The germline V gene encodes CDR1 SGHTA and CDR2 FQGNSA. The CDR3: CASSPWGGQETQYF. CDR3 DNA sequence: TGTGCCAGCAGCCCTTGGGGGGGGCAAGAGACCCAGTACTTC.

The V gene is TRBV19, the J gene TRBJ2-7; TRBD2 might be the D (7 bases). From germline, CDR1 is LNHDA and CDR2 SQIVND (reference sequence). The V end was cut by 0 bases, the J end by 12 bases, with 12 bases between. The length of the CDR3 is 12 residues. Written as DNA, the CDR3 is TGTGCCAGTAGTATAGAGGGGGGGCGGCCGTACTTC. Its protein is CASSIEGGRPYF.

The chain is built from TRBV6-5 and TRBJ2-7; tentative D call: TRBD1 (6 bases). V shed 7 bases and J shed 4 bases, with 14 bases lying between them. Germline CDR1 is MNHEY and CDR2 is SVGAGI. The CDR3 extends over 13 amino acids. The CDR3 protein is CASTDSHRYEQYF. For the CDR3, the DNA is TGTGCCAGCACGGACAGCCATCGTTACGAGCAGTACTTC.

V usage is TRBV18 and J usage is TRBJ1-3; unclear D gene. This CDR3 is 14 amino acids long. Germline V gene lookup returns CDR1 KGHSH and CDR2 LQKENI. Trimming cost V 3 bases and J 4 bases, with 10 bases left between them. CDR3 residues: CASSPDKSGNTIYF. DNA of the CDR3: TGTGCCAGCTCACCCGATAAAAGCGGAAACACCATATATTTT.

The rearrangement uses TRBV7-3 and TRBJ1-6; 10 bases are a match to TRBD1. The J segment lost 7 bases and the V segment lost 8 bases, leaving 5 bases of the junction unmatched. Germline CDR1 is SGHTA and CDR2 is FQGTGA. The CDR3 is made up of 14 amino acids. As DNA, the CDR3 is TGTGCCAGCCCCGGGGGACAGGGGAATTCACCCCTCCACTTT. This sequence encodes CASPGGQGNSPLHF.